The 20 T cell receptor beta chains in this list originate from one sample, sequenced in a study of cytomegalovirus exposure and HLA in healthy donors. PCR involved 60 Vbeta and 13 Jbeta primers. This table comes from immunoSEQ multiplex PCR, and its TCRdb copy is limited to in-frame clones, with some not included. The table includes 90,000 to 140,000 clones, 78% detected once. Sequenced: PBMCs. The receptors come from a man aged 25 to 40 in good health and CMV-seronegative.

The chain has TRBV5-5 and TRBJ1-1; D is possibly TRBD1 (6 bases). The CDR3 length is 15 residues. The germline V and J ends were trimmed by 7 bases and 4 bases, with 20 bases remaining between them. Per germline, CDR1 SGHKS and CDR2 YYEKEE (reference sequence). The CDR3: CASEYRVPLGTEAFF. CDR3 in DNA: TGTGCCAGCGAGTACAGGGTACCGTTAGGCACTGAAGCTTTCTTT.

This clone has a handful of counts. The chain recombines TRBV15 with TRBJ1-1; 9 nucleotides agree with TRBD1. V lost 3 bases to trimming and J lost 0 bases; unmatched junction nucleotides: 5. The CDR3 totals 16 residues. The V gene's germline CDR1 is LNHNV and CDR2 YYDKDF (reference sequence). CDR3 amino acids: CATSSTGQGLNTEAFF. The CDR3, as DNA: TGTGCCACCAGCAGCACGGGACAGGGACTGAACACTGAAGCTTTCTTT.

The V and J genes are TRBV6-5 and TRBJ1-6; 10 positions agree with TRBD1. This CDR3 is built from 14 residues. V was pared by 6 bases and J by 8 bases, with 4 bases of the junction left unmatched. CDR1 is MNHEY and CDR2 is SVGAGI in the germline V gene. CDR3 nucleotides: TGTGCCAGCAGCCCCGGGACAGGGGATTCACCCCTCCACTTT. This sequence encodes CASSPGTGDSPLHF.

The chain employs TRBV10-3 and TRBJ2-1; TRBD2 aligns across 8 bases. In germline, CDR1 is ENHRY, CDR2 SYGVKD. The CDR3 totals 14 residues. V was pared by 5 bases and J by 7 bases, with 7 bases of the junction left unmatched. CDR3 coding DNA: TGTGCCATCAGTACTCGGGAGGGGGGAAATGAGCAGTTCTTC. Its translation: CAISTREGGNEQFF.

The gene calls are TRBV28 and TRBJ1-5; 8 nucleotides match TRBD1. V dropped 1 base and J dropped 5; count of bases not matched to a gene: 7. The CDR3 runs 16 residues. The germline CDR1 and CDR2 sequences are MDHEN and SYDVKM. This CDR3 reads CASSLFTGGFDQPQHF. The CDR3 DNA reads as TGTGCCAGCAGTTTATTTACAGGGGGGTTTGATCAGCCCCAGCATTTT.

The chain couples TRBV15 to TRBJ2-7; D ambiguous. The germline CDR1 and CDR2 sequences are LNHNV and YYDKDF (reference sequence). CDR3 length: 12 residues. V gave up 11 bases and J gave up 9 bases, with 20 bases separating them. DNA of the CDR3: TGTGCCCCTCGTGAGGTATGGGTTGGGCAGTACTTC. Residues: CAPREVWVGQYF.

This clone was recorded a few times. J is TRBJ1-2 and V is TRBV5-4; TRBD1 matches at 7 bases. The CDR3 totals 15 residues. V shed 4 bases and J 4 bases; nucleotides not matched to a gene: 10. The germline gives CDR1 SGHNT, CDR2 YYREEE (reference sequence). CDR3: CASSGRQGASYGYTF. CDR3 sequence (DNA): TGTGCCAGCAGCGGCAGACAGGGTGCGTCCTATGGCTACACCTTC.

This clone has just one count. V gene TRBV4-1 combines with J gene TRBJ2-3; 12 positions agree with TRBD2. Germline loops: CDR1 MGHRA, CDR2 YSYEKL. V was clipped by 4 bases and J by 2 bases; unmatched bases: 4. The CDR3 loop spans 16 amino acids. This CDR3 reads CASSLGLAGITDTQYF. The CDR3 coding sequence is TGCGCCAGCAGCCTCGGACTAGCGGGGATCACAGATACGCAGTATTTT.

This chain connects TRBV5-1 to TRBJ1-2, with D tentatively TRBD1 (6 bases). Germline V gene lookup returns CDR1 SGHRS and CDR2 YFSETQ. Trimming stripped 4 bases from V and 1 base from J, with 14 bases between. There are 15 residues in the CDR3. The chain's CDR3 is CASSPPGHSNYGYTF. The CDR3 coding sequence is TGCGCCAGCAGCCCACCGGGACACAGTAACTATGGCTACACCTTC.

V and J are TRBV14 and TRBJ1-2, with TRBD1 as a possible D gene (6 bases). V was pared by 3 bases and J by 2 bases, with 7 bases between. CDR1 SGHDN and CDR2 FVKESK come from the germline V gene. CDR3 length: 13 residues. CDR3 residues: CASSQGANYGYTF. CDR3 nucleotide sequence: TGTGCCAGCAGCCAGGGGGCCAACTATGGCTACACCTTC.

This chain uses TRBV10-2 with TRBJ2-7; tentatively, D is TRBD1 (6 bases). CDR3 size: 15 residues. Germline V CDR1 and CDR2: WSHSY, SAAADI. V was clipped by 0 bases and J by 0 bases, with 9 bases between them. Here the CDR3 reads CASSESWDTSYEQYF. The CDR3 DNA is TGCGCCAGCAGTGAGTCCTGGGACACCTCCTACGAGCAGTACTTC.

V and J are TRBV29-1 and TRBJ1-2; 7 bases are a match to TRBD1. V lost 6 bases to trimming and J lost 5 bases; unmatched junction nucleotides: 3. The CDR3 length is 11 residues. From germline, CDR1 is SQVTM and CDR2 ANQGSEA. CDR3 loop: CSVDRTYGYTF. DNA for the CDR3: TGCAGCGTGGACAGGACTTATGGCTACACCTTC.

This chain connects TRBV27 to TRBJ2-5, with TRBD2 identical over 12 bases. The CDR3 has 15 amino acids. The J segment lost 5 bases and the V segment lost 4 bases, leaving 5 bases of the junction unmatched. CDR1 MNHEY and CDR2 SMNVEV come from the germline V gene (reference sequence). The CDR3 nucleotides are TGTGCCAGCAGTTCCCTAGCGGGAGGGCTGGAGACCCAGTACTTC. Translating gives CASSSLAGGLETQYF.

The rearrangement joins TRBV5-1 to TRBJ2-3, with 9 bases identical to TRBD1. The CDR3 consists of 15 residues. Looked up from germline, CDR1 is SGHRS and CDR2 is YFSETQ. Trimming took 4 bases from V and 6 from J; bases not matched to a gene: 9. CDR3 nucleotides: TGCGCCAGCAGCACGACAGGGGGTTTATCGGATACGCAGTATTTT. Amino acids: CASSTTGGLSDTQYF.

This chain connects TRBV4-3 to TRBJ1-6; 11 bases align to TRBD1. V lost 2 bases and J lost 7; bases outside the gene matches: 7. Germline V gene lookup returns CDR1 LGHNA and CDR2 YSLEER. This CDR3 is 17 amino acids long. This chain's CDR3 is CASSQYGQGAQNSPLHF. In DNA form, the CDR3 reads TGCGCCAGCAGCCAATATGGACAGGGGGCGCAAAATTCACCCCTCCACTTT.

This sequence joins TRBV5-1 and TRBJ2-1; 12 nucleotides match TRBD2. The CDR3 totals 17 residues. In germline, CDR1 is SGHRS, CDR2 YFSETQ. After removal of 3 bases from V and 3 bases from J, the junction contained 7 bases not matched to a gene. The CDR3 DNA reads TGCGCCAGCAGCTCGTCCCTAGCGGGGGGGTTCTACAATGAGCAGTTCTTC. Translating it yields CASSSSLAGGFYNEQFF.

This clone came up a few times. The V and J genes are TRBV27 and TRBJ2-1; weak D call: TRBD2 (5 bases). In germline, CDR1 is MNHEY, CDR2 SMNVEV (reference sequence). The CDR3 length is 15 residues. The V and J ends lost 5 bases and 5 bases respectively, with 16 bases between them. Here the CDR3 DNA reads TGTGCCAGCAGTCAGACTCGGACTGGAAACAATGAGCAGTTCTTC. Translating it yields CASSQTRTGNNEQFF.

The chain combines TRBV9 with TRBJ2-1; 11 bases fit TRBD2. With 2 bases clipped from V and 7 bases from J, the junction kept 11 bases outside the gene matches. Germline CDR1 and CDR2: SGDLS and YYNGEE. The CDR3 is 17 amino acids. The CDR3 protein is CASSVFLAGGVGNEQFF. As DNA, the CDR3 is TGTGCCAGCAGCGTTTTCCTAGCGGGAGGAGTGGGGAATGAGCAGTTCTTC.

The chain recombines TRBV5-6 with TRBJ1-5; 7 bases are a match to TRBD1. This CDR3 has 13 residues. The junction had 3 bases not matched to a gene; V was cut back by 4 bases and J by 5 bases. Looked up from germline, CDR1 is SGHDT and CDR2 is YYEEEE. The CDR3 spells CASSNDRDQPQHF. The CDR3 DNA is TGTGCCAGCAGCAACGACAGGGATCAGCCCCAGCATTTT. The variable domain in full, completed from reference TRBV5-6 and TRBJ1-5, reads DAGVTQSPTHLIKTRGQQVTLRCSPKSGHDTVSWYQQALGQGPQFIFQYYEEEERQRGNFPDRFSGHQFPNYSSELNVNALLLGDSALYLCASSNDRDQPQHFGDGTRLSIL.

The chain couples TRBV6-6 to TRBJ2-5, with 10 bases matching TRBD1. Trimming took 8 bases from V and 4 from J; bases not matched to a gene: 1. The CDR3 is 12 amino acids. The germline V gene encodes CDR1 MNHNY and CDR2 SVGAGI (reference sequence). The CDR3 bases are TGTGCCAGCGGGACAGGGGTAGAGACCCAGTACTTC. Protein product: CASGTGVETQYF.